This TCR beta chain was captured by sequencing in a study of blood T cells in healthy people across ages. Study overall: Template-switching capture recovered about one barcoded beta molecule per two T cells.

In germline, CDR1 is SQVTM, CDR2 ANQGSEA. The CDR3 has 14 amino acids. V lost 4 bases to trimming and J lost 2 bases, with 12 bases between them. A sample-barcoded 5' primer and a J-beta primer mix were used in a second PCR of about 7 to 12 cycles. TCRdb itself ran the 5' RACE reads through MiXCR, one entry per CDR3 protein. This sample has some 1.5 million distinct CDR3 sequences; about 28% occur once, and the top ten carry 7.7%. The sample holds a few counts of this clonotype. This clonotype was sampled from a woman aged 25-40 years in good health. The chain is built from TRBV29-1 and TRBJ2-1; D call uncertain. The source material was blood. CDR3 amino acids: CSVGYTSAYNEQFF. The CDR3 DNA sequence: TGCAGCGTTGGGTACACGAGCGCCTACAATGAGCAGTTCTTC.